This T cell receptor beta chain stems from a study of T cells in Graves' hyperthyroidism and ophthalmopathy. Amplification targeted TCR beta CDR3 regions from RNA transcripts. The TCR CDR3 was amplified in a first-round RT-PCR using the HTBI primer set. TCRdb reanalysed the multiplex PCR reads using MiXCR and keeps one entry per CDR3 protein. The table lists hundreds of thousands of distinct CDR3 sequences, roughly 14% of them singletons, with around 4.1% in the top ten. Duration under 3 months, a NOSPECS grade of at least 4, and a Clinical Activity Score of at least 3 characterized the ophthalmopathy patients. Germline V CDR1 and CDR2: MDHEN, SYDVKM. The CDR3 spans 15 residues. V lost 3 bases and J 1 base, leaving 12 bases between the germline ends. This clonotype appeared many times.

Sequences were obtained from blood. The receptor was derived from a woman in her forties with Graves' ophthalmopathy. The rearrangement uses TRBV28 and TRBJ2-5; D gene uncertain. The CDR3 nucleotides read TGTGCCAGCAGTTTTGGGTCCTTCTCCCAAGAGACCCAGTACTTC. Residues: CASSFGSFSQETQYF.